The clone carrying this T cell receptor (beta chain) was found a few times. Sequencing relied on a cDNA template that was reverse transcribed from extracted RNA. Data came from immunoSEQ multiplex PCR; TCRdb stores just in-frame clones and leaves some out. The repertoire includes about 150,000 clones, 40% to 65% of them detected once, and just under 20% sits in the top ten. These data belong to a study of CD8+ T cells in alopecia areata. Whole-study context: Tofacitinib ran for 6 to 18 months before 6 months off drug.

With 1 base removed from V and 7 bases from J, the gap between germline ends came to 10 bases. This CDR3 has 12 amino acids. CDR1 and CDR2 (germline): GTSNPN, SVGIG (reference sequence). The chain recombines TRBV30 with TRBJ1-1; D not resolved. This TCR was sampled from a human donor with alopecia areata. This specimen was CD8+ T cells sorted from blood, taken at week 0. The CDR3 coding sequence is TGTGCCTGGAGTGGGCAGACCGTTGAAGCTTTCTTT. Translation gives CAWSGQTVEAFF. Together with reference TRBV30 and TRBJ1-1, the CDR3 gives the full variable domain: SQTIHQWPATLVQPVGSPLSLECTVEGTSNPNLYWYRQAAGRGLQLLFYSVGIGQISSEVPQNLSASRPQDRQFILSSKKLLLSDSGFYLCAWSGQTVEAFFGQGTRLTVV.